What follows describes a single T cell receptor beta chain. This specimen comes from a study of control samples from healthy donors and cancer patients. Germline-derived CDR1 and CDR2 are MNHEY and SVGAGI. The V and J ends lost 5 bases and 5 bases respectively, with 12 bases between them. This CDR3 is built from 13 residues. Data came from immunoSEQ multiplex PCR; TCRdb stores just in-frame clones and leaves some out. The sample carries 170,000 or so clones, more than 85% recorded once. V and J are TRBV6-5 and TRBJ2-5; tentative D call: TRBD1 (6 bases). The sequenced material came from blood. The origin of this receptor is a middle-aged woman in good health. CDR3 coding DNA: TGTGCCAGCAGTACAGGGCCACGGGAGACCCAGTACTTC. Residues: CASSTGPRETQYF.